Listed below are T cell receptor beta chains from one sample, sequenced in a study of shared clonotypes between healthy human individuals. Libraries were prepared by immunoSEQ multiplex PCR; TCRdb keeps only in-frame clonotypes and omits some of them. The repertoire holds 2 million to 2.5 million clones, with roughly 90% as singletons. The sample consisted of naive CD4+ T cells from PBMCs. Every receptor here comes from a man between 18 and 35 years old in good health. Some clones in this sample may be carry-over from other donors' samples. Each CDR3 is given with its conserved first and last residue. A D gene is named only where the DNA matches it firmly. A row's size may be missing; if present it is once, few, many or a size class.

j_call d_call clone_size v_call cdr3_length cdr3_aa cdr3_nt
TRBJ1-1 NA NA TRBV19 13 CASSAYMDWEAFF TGTGCCAGTAGTGCCTATATGGACTGGGAAGCTTTCTTT
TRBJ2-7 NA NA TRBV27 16 CASSLSPGARGAEQYF TGTGCCAGCAGTTTATCCCCAGGCGCCAGGGGGGCCGAGCAGTACTTC
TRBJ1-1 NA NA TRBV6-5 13 CASSALLGLGTFF TGTGCCAGCAGTGCCCTCCTGGGACTTGGAACTTTCTTT
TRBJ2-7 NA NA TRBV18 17 CASSSPPQLGRLFEQYF TGTGCCAGCTCATCACCCCCCCAATTGGGTAGGTTATTCGAGCAGTACTTC
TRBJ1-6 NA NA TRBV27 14 CASSLSGRDSPLHF TGTGCCAGCAGTTTAAGCGGCAGGGATTCACCCCTCCACTTT
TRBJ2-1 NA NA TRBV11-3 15 CASSQGALPPFEQFF TGTGCCAGCAGCCAAGGGGCTCTCCCACCCTTTGAGCAGTTCTTC
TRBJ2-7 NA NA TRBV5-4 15 CASRFFGGPAYEQYF TGTGCCAGCAGGTTTTTTGGGGGTCCAGCCTACGAGCAGTACTTC
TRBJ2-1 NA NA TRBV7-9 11 CASSPTDEQFF TGTGCCAGCAGTCCAACGGATGAGCAGTTCTTC
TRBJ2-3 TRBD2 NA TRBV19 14 CASSRREGSDTQYF TGTGCCAGTAGTAGGAGGGAGGGCTCAGATACGCAGTATTTT
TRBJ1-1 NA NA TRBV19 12 CASSQGAAEAFF TGTGCCAGTAGTCAGGGAGCGGCTGAAGCTTTCTTT
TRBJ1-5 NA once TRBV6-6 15 CASSYGRGSNQPQHF TGTGCCAGCAGTTACGGGAGGGGTAGCAATCAGCCCCAGCATTTT
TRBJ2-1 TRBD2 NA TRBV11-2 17 CASSPLVSRGGHYEQFF TGTGCCAGCAGCCCACTGGTCTCCCGCGGGGGTCACTATGAGCAGTTCTTC
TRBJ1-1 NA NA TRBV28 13 CASSLHGGVEAFF TGTGCCAGCAGTTTACATGGTGGAGTGGAAGCTTTCTTT
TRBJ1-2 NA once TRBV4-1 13 CASSQESGYGYTF TGCGCCAGCAGCCAAGAATCGGGCTATGGCTACACCTTC
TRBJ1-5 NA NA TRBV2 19 CASSPRLKTSDYSNQPQHF TGTGCCAGCAGTCCGCGGCTGAAGACTTCAGATTATAGCAATCAGCCCCAGCATTTT
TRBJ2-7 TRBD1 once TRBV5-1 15 CASSRPEGQGGLQYF TGCGCCAGCAGCCGTCCAGAAGGACAGGGGGGTCTGCAGTACTTC
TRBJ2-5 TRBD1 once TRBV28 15 CASRRDRGPQETQYF TGTGCCAGCAGACGGGACAGGGGGCCCCAAGAGACCCAGTACTTC